This T cell receptor beta chain was sequenced during a study of cytomegalovirus exposure and HLA in healthy donors. V lost 5 bases to trimming and J lost 3 bases, with 16 bases between them. Germline V lookup: CDR1 LNHDA, CDR2 SQIVND (reference sequence). The CDR3 length is 15 residues. This clone was observed a single time. This PCR relied on a set of 60 Vbeta primers and 13 Jbeta primers. Some clones are missing from TCRdb's copy, which holds only in-frame ones; the method was immunoSEQ multiplex PCR. The profile shows under 150,000 clones, 65% to 85% of them singletons. The clonotype comes from a male donor in good health and CMV-seronegative. V and J are TRBV19 and TRBJ1-1; D ambiguous. The sequencing input was PBMCs. The DNA of the CDR3 is TGTGCCAGTAGTCCCCGCTCTGGGCGGGACACTGAAGCTTTCTTT. It is translated as CASSPRSGRDTEAFF.